The clone carrying this T cell receptor beta chain was seen at least ten times. The sample originates from a study of T-cell memory formation after mild COVID-19. TCRdb used MiXCR to reprocess the 5' RACE reads, holding one entry per CDR3 protein. The sample lists about 130,000 distinct CDR3 sequences; roughly 6% were seen once. CDR1 and CDR2 from the germline V gene are SGHRS and YFSETQ. V lost 4 bases to trimming and J lost 1 base, with 14 bases between them. This CDR3 region has 15 residues. V is TRBV5-1 and J is TRBJ1-1; D might be TRBD1 (6 bases). This clonotype was sampled from an adult woman who had mild COVID-19 (a few samples of this study predate the infection). Cell type and time point are not known. Sequenced: PBMCs or a T cell subset sorted from them (not recorded which). This chain's CDR3 is CASSLPGVGNTEAFF. The CDR3 region has the DNA TGCGCCAGCAGCCTGCCAGGGGTCGGGAACACTGAAGCTTTCTTT.